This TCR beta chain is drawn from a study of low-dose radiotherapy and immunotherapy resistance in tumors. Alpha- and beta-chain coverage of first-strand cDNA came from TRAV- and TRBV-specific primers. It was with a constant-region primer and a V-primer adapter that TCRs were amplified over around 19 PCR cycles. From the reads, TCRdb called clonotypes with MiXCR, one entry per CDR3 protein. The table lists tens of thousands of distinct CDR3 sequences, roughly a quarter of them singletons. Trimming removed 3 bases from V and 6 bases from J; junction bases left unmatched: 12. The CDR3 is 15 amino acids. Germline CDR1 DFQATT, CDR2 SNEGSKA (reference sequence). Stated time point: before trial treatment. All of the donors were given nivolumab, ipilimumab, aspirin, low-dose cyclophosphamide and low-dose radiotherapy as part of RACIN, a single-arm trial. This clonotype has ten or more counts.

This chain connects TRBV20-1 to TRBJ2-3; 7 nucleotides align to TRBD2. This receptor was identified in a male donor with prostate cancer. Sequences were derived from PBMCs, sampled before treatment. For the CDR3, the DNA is TGCAGTGCTAGGATCTTGGGAGGGGAGCGGGATACGCAGTATTTT. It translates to CSARILGGERDTQYF.